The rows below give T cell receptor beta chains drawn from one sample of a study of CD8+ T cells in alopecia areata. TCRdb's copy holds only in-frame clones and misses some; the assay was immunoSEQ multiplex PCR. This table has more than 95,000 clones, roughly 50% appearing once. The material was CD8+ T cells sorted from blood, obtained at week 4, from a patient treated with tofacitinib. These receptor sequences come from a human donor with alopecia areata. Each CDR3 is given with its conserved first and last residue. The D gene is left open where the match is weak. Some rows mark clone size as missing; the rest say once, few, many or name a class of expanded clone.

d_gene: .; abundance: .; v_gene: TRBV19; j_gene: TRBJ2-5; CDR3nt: TGTGCCAGTAGTACCCCCTGGGGGACCGAAGAGACCCAGTACTTC; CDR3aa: CASSTPWGTEETQYF
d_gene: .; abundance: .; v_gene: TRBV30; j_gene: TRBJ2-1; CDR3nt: TGTGCCTGGAGGGCGGGTTGGCGGAGGGAGCAGTTCTTC; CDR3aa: CAWRAGWRREQFF
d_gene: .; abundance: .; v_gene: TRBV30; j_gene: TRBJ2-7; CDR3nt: TGTGCCTGGAGTGCAGGGAACGAGCAGTACTTC; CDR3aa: CAWSAGNEQYF
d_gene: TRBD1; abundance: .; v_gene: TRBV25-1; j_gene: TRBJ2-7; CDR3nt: TGTGCCAGCAGTGAATTCACGACAGGGAGCGAGCAGTACTTC; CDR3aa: CASSEFTTGSEQYF
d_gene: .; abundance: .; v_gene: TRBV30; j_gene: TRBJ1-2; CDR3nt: TGTGCCTGGAGTACCCCTCTGAATGGCTACACCTTC; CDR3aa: CAWSTPLNGYTF
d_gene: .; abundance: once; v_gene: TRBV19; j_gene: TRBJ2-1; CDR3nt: TGTGCCAGTAGTATCTGGACATCCCGCCGGTCCTACAATGAGCAGTTCTTC; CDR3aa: CASSIWTSRRSYNEQFF
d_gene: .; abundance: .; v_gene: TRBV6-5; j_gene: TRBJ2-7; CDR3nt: TGTGCCAGCAGTTACTCGAACTCCTACGAGCAGTACTTC; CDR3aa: CASSYSNSYEQYF
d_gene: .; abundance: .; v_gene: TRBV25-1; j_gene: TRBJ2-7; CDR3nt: TGTGCCAGCTCCCATGGGTCCGAGCAGTACTTC; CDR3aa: CASSHGSEQYF
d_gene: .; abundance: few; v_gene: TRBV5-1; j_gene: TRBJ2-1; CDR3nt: TGCGCCAGCAGCTTGGCCAGGGTGGGTCCCAATGAGCAGTTCTTC; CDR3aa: CASSLARVGPNEQFF
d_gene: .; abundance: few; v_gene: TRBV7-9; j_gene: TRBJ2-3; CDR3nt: TGTGCCAGCAGCCCCATGGGAAGAAGGGGAGATACGCAGTATTTT; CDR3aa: CASSPMGRRGDTQYF
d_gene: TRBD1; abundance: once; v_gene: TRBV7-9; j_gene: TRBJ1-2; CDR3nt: TGTGCCAGCAGCTCCGGACAGGGGGCTTACTATGGCTACACCTTC; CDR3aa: CASSSGQGAYYGYTF
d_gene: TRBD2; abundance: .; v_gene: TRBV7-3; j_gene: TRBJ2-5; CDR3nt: TGTGCCAGCAGCTTACGGGGGGACGAGACCCAGTACTTC; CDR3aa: CASSLRGDETQYF
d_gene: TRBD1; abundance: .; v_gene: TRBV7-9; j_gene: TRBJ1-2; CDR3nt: TGTGCCAGCAGCTTCGGACTTGGGACAGGGGATGGCTACACCTTC; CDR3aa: CASSFGLGTGDGYTF
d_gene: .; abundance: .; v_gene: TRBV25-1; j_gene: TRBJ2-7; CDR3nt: TGTGCCAGCAGTCCGGGTTACGAGCAGTACTTC; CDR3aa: CASSPGYEQYF
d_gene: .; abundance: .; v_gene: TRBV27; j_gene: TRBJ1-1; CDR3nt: TGTGCCAGCAGTCTAGGGATGTCCATGAACACTGAAGCTTTCTTT; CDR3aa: CASSLGMSMNTEAFF
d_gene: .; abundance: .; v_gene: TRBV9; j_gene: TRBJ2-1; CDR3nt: TGTGCCAGCAGCGGGGCTAGCGTTAAGAGTGAGCAGTTCTTC; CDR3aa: CASSGASVKSEQFF
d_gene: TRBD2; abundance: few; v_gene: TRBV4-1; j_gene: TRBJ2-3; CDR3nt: TGCGCCAGCAGCCAAGCGTCGAGCGGGGGGCTCACAGATACGCAGTATTTT; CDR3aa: CASSQASSGGLTDTQYF
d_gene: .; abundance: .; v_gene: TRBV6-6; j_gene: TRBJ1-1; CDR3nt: TGTGCCACCAGGGGAGTTACCACTGAAGCTTTCTTT; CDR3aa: CATRGVTTEAFF
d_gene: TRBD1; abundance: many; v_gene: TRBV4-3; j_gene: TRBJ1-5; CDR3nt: TGCGCCAGCAGCCAAGATTTAGACAGGGGGCTGGTTCAGCCCCAGCATTTT; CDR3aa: CASSQDLDRGLVQPQHF
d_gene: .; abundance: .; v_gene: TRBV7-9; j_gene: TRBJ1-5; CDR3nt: TGTGCCAGCAGCTTTGGCCAGGCCTCAAATCAGCCCCAGCATTTT; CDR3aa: CASSFGQASNQPQHF
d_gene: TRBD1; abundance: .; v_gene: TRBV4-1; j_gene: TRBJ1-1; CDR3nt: TGCGCCAGCAGCCAAACAGGGGTGAACACTGAAGCTTTCTTT; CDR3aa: CASSQTGVNTEAFF
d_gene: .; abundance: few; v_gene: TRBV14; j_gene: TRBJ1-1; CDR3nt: TGTGCCAGCAGCTGGGGCACTGAAGCTTTCTTT; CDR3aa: CASSWGTEAFF
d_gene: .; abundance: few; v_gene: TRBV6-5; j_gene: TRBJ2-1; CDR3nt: TGTGCCAGCAGTTTATTGGGAGCTGAGCAGTTCTTC; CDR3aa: CASSLLGAEQFF
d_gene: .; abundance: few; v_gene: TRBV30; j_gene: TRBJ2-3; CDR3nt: TGTGCCTGGAACACGGGGGTCACAGATACGCAGTATTTT; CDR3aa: CAWNTGVTDTQYF
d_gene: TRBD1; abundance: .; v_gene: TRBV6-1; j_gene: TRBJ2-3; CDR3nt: TGTGCCAGCAGTGACGGGACAGGGGGAGATACGCAGTATTTT; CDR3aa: CASSDGTGGDTQYF
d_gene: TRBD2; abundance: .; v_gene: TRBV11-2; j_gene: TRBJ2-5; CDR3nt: TGTGCCAGCAGCTTTCCCGTAGCGGGGCAAGAGACCCAGTACTTC; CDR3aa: CASSFPVAGQETQYF
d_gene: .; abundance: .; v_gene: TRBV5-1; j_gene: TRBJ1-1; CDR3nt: TGCGCCAGCAGCATCTGGGAGGGGGACACTGAAGCTTTCTTT; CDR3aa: CASSIWEGDTEAFF
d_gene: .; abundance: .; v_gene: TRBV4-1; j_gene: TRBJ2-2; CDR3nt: TGCGCCAGCAGCTTCAGAAGTCCCACCGGGGAGCTGTTTTTT; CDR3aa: CASSFRSPTGELFF
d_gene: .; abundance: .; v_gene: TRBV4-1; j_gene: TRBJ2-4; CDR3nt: TGCGCCAGCAGCCCCGAGGAGACAGCCAAAAACATTCAGTACTTC; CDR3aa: CASSPEETAKNIQYF